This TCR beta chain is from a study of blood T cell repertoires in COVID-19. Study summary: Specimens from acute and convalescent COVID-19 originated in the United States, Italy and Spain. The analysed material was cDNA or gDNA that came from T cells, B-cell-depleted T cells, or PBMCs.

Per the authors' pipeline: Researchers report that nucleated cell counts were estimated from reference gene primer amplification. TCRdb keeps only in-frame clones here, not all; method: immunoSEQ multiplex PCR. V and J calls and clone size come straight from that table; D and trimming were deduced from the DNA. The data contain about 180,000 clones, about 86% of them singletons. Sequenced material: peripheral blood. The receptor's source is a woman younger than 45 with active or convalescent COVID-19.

CDR3 sequence (DNA): TGTGCCTGGAGACTAGCCGGGACAGGGGGAACCGGGGAGCTGTTTTTT. Its translation: CAWRLAGTGGTGELFF. The V and J genes are TRBV30 and TRBJ2-2; 11 nucleotides line up with TRBD1. Germline V lookup: CDR1 GTSNPN, CDR2 SVGIG (reference sequence). The V segment lost 3 bases and the J segment 5 bases; nucleotides outside the gene matches: 8. This CDR3 spans 16 amino acids.